The clone carrying this T cell receptor beta chain showed up just once. The sample holds other DNA sequences that translate to the same CDR3. This record comes from a study of blood T cell repertoires in COVID-19. Looking at the study overall: The samples span acute and convalescent COVID-19 from the United States, Italy and Spain. T cells, B-cell-depleted T cells, or PBMCs provided the cDNA or gDNA that served as material.

Germline V gives CDR1 SEHNR, CDR2 FQNEAQ (reference sequence). The CDR3 sequence is 13 residues long. V was pared by 2 bases and J by 8 bases, with 12 bases between. Source study methods: For nucleated cells, counts were estimated from reference gene primer amplification. Here immunoSEQ multiplex PCR was the method, and the copy in TCRdb shows in-frame clones only, minus some. V, J and clone size reflect that table, while D and trimming were determined from the DNA. The profile shows approximately 170,000 clones, around nine tenths of them singletons. What was sequenced was peripheral blood. This receptor was taken from a man aged 65 to 85 with acute or convalescent COVID-19. V is TRBV7-9 and J is TRBJ1-2; D remains unclear. CDR3 DNA sequence: TGTGCCAGCAGCTTATCACGGGAATACGGCTACACCTTC. Translating it yields CASSLSREYGYTF.